This TCR beta chain is drawn from a study of radiotherapy plus CTLA-4 blockade in lung cancer. CDR1 and CDR2 from the germline V gene are SGDLS and YYNGEE. CDR3 length: 15 residues. V shed 0 bases, J shed 5 bases, and the junction held 5 bases outside the gene matches. Overall study findings and caveats: In blood, TCR clones derived from the tumor expanded after radiotherapy plus ipilimumab.

Details on this clone: Antigen specificity is unknown.

Produced via immunoSEQ multiplex PCR; TCRdb's table is partial and in-frame only. The sample lists tens of thousands of clones; 70% to 85% were seen once. The chain is built from TRBV9 and TRBJ2-1, with 7 bases matching TRBD2. This clonotype originated in a human donor with non-small cell lung cancer who had stable disease on radiotherapy plus ipilimumab. The specimen comprised peripheral blood, sampled from a patient treated with radiotherapy plus ipilimumab. The CDR3 spells CASSVGGGGNNEQFF. The CDR3 bases are TGTGCCAGCAGCGTAGGGGGCGGGGGAAACAATGAGCAGTTCTTC. Full variable domain (outside the CDR3, taken from reference TRBV9 and TRBJ2-1): DSGVTQTPKHLITATGQRVTLRCSPRSGDLSVYWYQQSLDQGLQFLIQYYNGEERAKGNILERFSAQQFPDLHSELNLSSLELGDSALYFCASSVGGGGNNEQFFGPGTRLTVL.